The entry that follows covers one T cell receptor beta chain sequence. The data are from a study of blood T cell repertoires in COVID-19. Study background: Donors in the United States, Italy and Spain gave samples during acute or convalescent COVID-19. Nucleic acid was either cDNA or gDNA, and it came from T cells, B-cell-depleted T cells, or PBMCs.

Germline CDR1 LGHDT, CDR2 YNNKEL (reference sequence). Trimming took 4 bases from V and 3 from J, leaving 15 bases between them. The CDR3 consists of 15 residues. In the source study's methods: Reference gene primer amplification yielded estimated nucleated cell counts. Sequenced by immunoSEQ multiplex PCR; TCRdb stores in-frame clones only, minus some. V, J and clone size are those of that table, while D and trimming were read from the DNA. The sample shows about 100,000 clones, 85% of them seen only once. The sequencing sample was made of peripheral blood. This sequence was found in a human donor in a cohort sampled during active COVID-19. The chain employs TRBV3-1 (or the pseudogene TRBV3-2) and TRBJ1-1, with D possibly matching TRBD1 (5 bases). The CDR3 loop is CASSPGLGWDTEAFF. The CDR3 DNA sequence: TGTGCCAGCAGCCCAGGGTTGGGTTGGGACACTGAAGCTTTCTTT.